This is a list of T cell receptor beta chains from one sample in a study of a mutant IDH1 vaccine in newly diagnosed glioma. This table comes from immunoSEQ multiplex PCR, and its TCRdb copy is limited to in-frame clones, with some not included. The profile shows roughly 51,000 clones, roughly 89% of them singletons. The specimen comprised PBMCs, sampled from a glioma patient treated with radiotherapy, temozolomide or both. These receptors were collected from a middle-aged man with glioma. Both conserved end residues are part of each CDR3. A D gene is named only where the DNA matches it firmly. Some rows mark clone size as missing; the rest say once, few, many or name a class of expanded clone.

v_gene: TRBV7-3; abundance: .; j_gene: TRBJ1-1; len: 14; d_gene: .; CDR3nt: TGTGCCAGCAGCCTCAAGCCGGGGCCCACTGAAGCTTTCTTT; CDR3aa: CASSLKPGPTEAFF
v_gene: TRBV5-1; abundance: .; j_gene: TRBJ2-7; len: 16; d_gene: .; CDR3nt: TGCGCCAGCAGCTTCCGACAGGCCCGAAGCTCCTACGAGCAGTACTTC; CDR3aa: CASSFRQARSSYEQYF
v_gene: TRBV2; abundance: .; j_gene: TRBJ2-2; len: 17; d_gene: TRBD2; CDR3nt: TGTGCCAGCAGTGAATTTAAGGCGGGAGGGTTTACCGGGGAGCTGTTTTTT; CDR3aa: CASSEFKAGGFTGELFF
v_gene: TRBV6-6; abundance: few; j_gene: TRBJ1-1; len: 15; d_gene: TRBD1; CDR3nt: TGTGCCAGCAGTTCACAGGGGGCACATAACACTGAAGCTTTCTTT; CDR3aa: CASSSQGAHNTEAFF
v_gene: TRBV14; abundance: .; j_gene: TRBJ1-2; len: 14; d_gene: TRBD1; CDR3nt: TGTGCCAGCAGCCAGCTAGGCAGGGGGGATGGCTACACCTTC; CDR3aa: CASSQLGRGDGYTF
v_gene: TRBV6-1; abundance: .; j_gene: TRBJ1-1; len: 14; d_gene: .; CDR3nt: TGTGCCAGCAGTGCCGGCAACTGGAACACTGAAGCTTTCTTT; CDR3aa: CASSAGNWNTEAFF
v_gene: TRBV14; abundance: .; j_gene: TRBJ1-1; len: 13; d_gene: .; CDR3nt: TGTGCCAGCAGCTTCGGATTGAACACTGAAGCTTTCTTT; CDR3aa: CASSFGLNTEAFF
v_gene: TRBV19; abundance: .; j_gene: TRBJ2-1; len: 15; d_gene: TRBD1; CDR3nt: TGTGCCAGTAGTGCGACAGGGGCCGCCTACAATGAGCAGTTCTTC; CDR3aa: CASSATGAAYNEQFF
v_gene: TRBV27; abundance: .; j_gene: TRBJ2-2; len: 13; d_gene: .; CDR3nt: TGTGCCAGCAGTTTTCTGTACCCCGGGGAGCTGTTTTTT; CDR3aa: CASSFLYPGELFF
v_gene: TRBV5-1; abundance: .; j_gene: TRBJ1-2; len: 18; d_gene: .; CDR3nt: TGCGCCAGCAGCTTTTCGGGCGCTGAAATCCGGGCTAACTATGGCTACACCTTC; CDR3aa: CASSFSGAEIRANYGYTF